Listed below are T cell receptor beta chains from one sample, sequenced in a study of cytomegalovirus exposure and HLA in healthy donors. TCRdb's table, derived via immunoSEQ multiplex PCR, lists solely in-frame clones and lacks some. The profile shows about 130,000 clones, about 78% of them singletons. The material sequenced was PBMCs. These receptors came from a human donor in good health. Each CDR3 is given with its conserved first and last residue. D genes are given only for firm matches. The size of a clone is reported for some rows only, either as once, few or many, or as a class for expanded clones.

abundance: .
v_gene: TRBV9
d_gene: TRBD1
j_gene: TRBJ2-3
CDR3aa: CASSVMVQGENTQYF
CDR3nt: TGTGCCAGCAGCGTTATGGTCCAGGGGGAGAATACGCAGTATTTT

abundance: .
v_gene: TRBV7-9
d_gene: TRBD2
j_gene: TRBJ2-7
CDR3aa: CASSLGGIAGLSYEQYF
CDR3nt: TGTGCCAGCAGCTTAGGGGGGATAGCGGGACTTTCCTACGAGCAGTACTTC

abundance: .
v_gene: TRBV4-3
d_gene: TRBD2
j_gene: TRBJ2-7
CDR3aa: CASSQALAGSNSYEQYF
CDR3nt: TGCGCCAGCAGCCAAGCACTAGCGGGCTCCAACTCCTACGAGCAGTACTTC

abundance: .
v_gene: TRBV6-1
d_gene: .
j_gene: TRBJ2-7
CDR3aa: CASSMRGGAQFEQYF
CDR3nt: TGTGCCAGCAGTATGCGCGGCGGCGCGCAGTTCGAGCAGTACTTC

abundance: few
v_gene: TRBV9
d_gene: .
j_gene: TRBJ1-2
CDR3aa: CASSTSPRRRAYGYTF
CDR3nt: TGTGCCAGCAGCACCTCGCCGAGGAGGAGGGCTTATGGCTACACCTTC

abundance: few
v_gene: TRBV18
d_gene: .
j_gene: TRBJ2-3
CDR3aa: CASSRLLSGPSDASTDTQYF
CDR3nt: TGTGCCAGCTCACGGTTATTGAGCGGACCATCAGACGCGAGCACAGATACGCAGTATTTT

abundance: .
v_gene: TRBV19
d_gene: TRBD1
j_gene: TRBJ1-4
CDR3aa: CASSIQGATNEKLFF
CDR3nt: TGTGCCAGTAGTATTCAGGGGGCCACTAATGAAAAACTGTTTTTT

abundance: .
v_gene: TRBV15
d_gene: .
j_gene: TRBJ1-2
CDR3aa: CATRDSANYGYTF
CDR3nt: TGTGCCACCAGGGACAGCGCTAACTATGGCTACACCTTC

abundance: once
v_gene: TRBV28
d_gene: TRBD1
j_gene: TRBJ2-7
CDR3aa: CASSFVGTGSYEQYF
CDR3nt: TGTGCCAGCAGTTTTGTTGGGACAGGGAGCTACGAGCAGTACTTC

abundance: .
v_gene: TRBV19
d_gene: .
j_gene: TRBJ1-4
CDR3aa: CASSSRTPVTNEKLFF
CDR3nt: TGTGCCAGTAGTTCCAGGACACCCGTCACTAATGAAAAACTGTTTTTT

abundance: few
v_gene: TRBV7-9
d_gene: .
j_gene: TRBJ2-3
CDR3aa: CASSLPHRTDTQYF
CDR3nt: TGTGCCAGCAGCTTACCACACAGGACAGATACGCAGTATTTT

abundance: .
v_gene: TRBV28
d_gene: .
j_gene: TRBJ2-6
CDR3aa: CASRWQRQSSGANVLTF
CDR3nt: TGTGCCAGCAGATGGCAGCGACAGAGCTCTGGGGCCAACGTCCTGACTTTC

abundance: .
v_gene: TRBV7-8
d_gene: TRBD2
j_gene: TRBJ2-5
CDR3aa: CASSLRRLAGGQETQYF
CDR3nt: TGTGCCAGCAGCTTAAGGCGACTAGCGGGGGGTCAAGAGACCCAGTACTTC